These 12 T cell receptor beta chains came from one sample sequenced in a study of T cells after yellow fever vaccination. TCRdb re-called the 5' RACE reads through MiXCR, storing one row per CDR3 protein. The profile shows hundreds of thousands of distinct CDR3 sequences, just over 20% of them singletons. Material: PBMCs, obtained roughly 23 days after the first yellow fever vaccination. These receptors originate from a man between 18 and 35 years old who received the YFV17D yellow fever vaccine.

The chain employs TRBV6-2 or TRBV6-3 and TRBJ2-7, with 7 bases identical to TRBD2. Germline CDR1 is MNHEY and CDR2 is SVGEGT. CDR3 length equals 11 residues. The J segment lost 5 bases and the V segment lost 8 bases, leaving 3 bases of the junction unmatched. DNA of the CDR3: TGTGCCAGCGACCGGGGGGACGAGCAGTACTTC. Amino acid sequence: CASDRGDEQYF.

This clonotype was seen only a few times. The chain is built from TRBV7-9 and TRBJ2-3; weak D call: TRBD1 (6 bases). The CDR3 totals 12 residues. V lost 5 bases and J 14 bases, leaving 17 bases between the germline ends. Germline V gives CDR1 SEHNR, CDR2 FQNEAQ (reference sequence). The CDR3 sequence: CASSPSTGQLYF. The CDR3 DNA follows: TGTGCCAGCAGCCCCTCGACAGGCCAGTTGTATTTT.

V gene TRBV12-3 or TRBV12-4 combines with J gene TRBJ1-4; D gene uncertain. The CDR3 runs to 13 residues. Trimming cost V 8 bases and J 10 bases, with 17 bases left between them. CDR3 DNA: TGTGCCAGCGCGGGTGGGGAACCAGGAAAACTGTTTTTT. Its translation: CASAGGEPGKLFF.

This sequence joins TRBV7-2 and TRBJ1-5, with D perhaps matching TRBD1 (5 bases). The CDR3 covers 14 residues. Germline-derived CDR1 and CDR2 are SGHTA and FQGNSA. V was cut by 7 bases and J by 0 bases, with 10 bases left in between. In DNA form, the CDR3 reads TGTGCCAGCAAAGACAGCTATAGCAATCAGCCCCAGCATTTT. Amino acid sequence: CASKDSYSNQPQHF.

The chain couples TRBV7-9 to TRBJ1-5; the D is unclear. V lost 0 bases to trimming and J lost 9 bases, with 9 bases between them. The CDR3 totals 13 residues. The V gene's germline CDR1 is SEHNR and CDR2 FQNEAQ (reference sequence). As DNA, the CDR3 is TGTGCCAGCAGCTTAGCGAAAAAGTCGCCCCAGCATTTT. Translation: CASSLAKKSPQHF. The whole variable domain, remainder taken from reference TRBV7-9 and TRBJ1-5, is DTGVSQNPRHKITKRGQNVTFRCDPISEHNRLYWYRQTLGQGPEFLTYFQNEAQLEKSRLLSDRFSAERPKGSFSTLEIQRTEQGDSAMYLCASSLAKKSPQHFGDGTRLSIL.

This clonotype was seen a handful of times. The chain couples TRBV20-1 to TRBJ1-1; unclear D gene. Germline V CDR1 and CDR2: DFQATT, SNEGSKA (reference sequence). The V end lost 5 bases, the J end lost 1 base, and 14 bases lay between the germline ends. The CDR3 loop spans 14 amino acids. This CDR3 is CSASLAGQNTEAFF. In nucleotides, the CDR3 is TGCAGTGCTTCACTGGCAGGCCAGAACACTGAAGCTTTCTTT.

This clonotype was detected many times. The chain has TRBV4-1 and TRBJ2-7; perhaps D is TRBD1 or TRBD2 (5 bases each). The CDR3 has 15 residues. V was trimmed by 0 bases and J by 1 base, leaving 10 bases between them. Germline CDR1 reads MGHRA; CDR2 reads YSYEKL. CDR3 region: CASSQDPGASYEQYF. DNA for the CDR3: TGCGCCAGCAGCCAAGATCCCGGGGCATCCTACGAGCAGTACTTC.

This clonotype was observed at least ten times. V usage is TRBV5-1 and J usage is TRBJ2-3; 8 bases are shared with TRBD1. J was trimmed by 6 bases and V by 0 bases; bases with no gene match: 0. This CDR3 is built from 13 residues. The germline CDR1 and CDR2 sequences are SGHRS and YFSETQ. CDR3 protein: CASSLGQGDTQYF. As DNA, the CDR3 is TGCGCCAGCAGCTTGGGACAGGGGGATACGCAGTATTTT.

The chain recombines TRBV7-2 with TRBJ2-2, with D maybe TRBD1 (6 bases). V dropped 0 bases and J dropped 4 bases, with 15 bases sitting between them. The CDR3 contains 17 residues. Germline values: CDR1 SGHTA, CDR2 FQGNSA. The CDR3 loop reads CASSLARPGVGTGELFF. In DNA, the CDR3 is TGTGCCAGCAGCTTAGCGCGCCCAGGGGTGGGCACCGGGGAGCTGTTTTTT. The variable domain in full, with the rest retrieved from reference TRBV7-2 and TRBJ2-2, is GAGVSQSPSNKVTEKGKDVELRCDPISGHTALYWYRQSLGQGLEFLIYFQGNSAPDKSGLPSDRFSAERTGGSVSTLTIQRTQQEDSAVYLCASSLARPGVGTGELFFGEGSRLTVL.

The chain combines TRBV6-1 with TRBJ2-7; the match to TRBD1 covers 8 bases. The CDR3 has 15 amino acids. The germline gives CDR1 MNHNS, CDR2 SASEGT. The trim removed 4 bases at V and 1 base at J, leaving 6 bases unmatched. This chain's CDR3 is CASSGGQGSSYEQYF. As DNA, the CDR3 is TGTGCCAGCAGTGGAGGACAGGGATCGTCCTACGAGCAGTACTTC.

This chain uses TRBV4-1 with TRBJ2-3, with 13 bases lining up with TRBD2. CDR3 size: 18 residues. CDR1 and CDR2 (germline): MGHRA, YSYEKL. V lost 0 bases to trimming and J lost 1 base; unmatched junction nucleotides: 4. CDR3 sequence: CASSQEGLAGRGTDTQYF. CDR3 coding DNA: TGCGCCAGCAGCCAAGAGGGACTAGCGGGGCGGGGCACAGATACGCAGTATTTT.

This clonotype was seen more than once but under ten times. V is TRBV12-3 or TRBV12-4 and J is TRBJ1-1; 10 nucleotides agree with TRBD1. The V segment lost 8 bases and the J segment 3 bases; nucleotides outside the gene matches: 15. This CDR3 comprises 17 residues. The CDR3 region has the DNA TGTGCCAGCCACCCCGGGACAGGGGACCGTAACGACACTGAAGCTTTCTTT. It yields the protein CASHPGTGDRNDTEAFF.